This record looks at one T cell receptor beta chain sequence and its context. Data came from immunoSEQ multiplex PCR; TCRdb stores just in-frame clones and leaves some out. The sample contains about 310,000 clones, nearly 90% of which appear only once. This record belongs to a study of cytomegalovirus exposure and HLA in healthy donors. Germline V lookup: CDR1 SGDLS, CDR2 YYNGEE. The V and J ends lost 3 bases and 0 bases, in that order; junction bases with no gene match: 4. The CDR3 spans 16 residues. The chain uses TRBV9 and TRBJ2-3, with TRBD2 matching 10 bases. The sequencing input was PBMCs. The receptor comes from a man aged 25-45 years in good health and CMV-seronegative. The CDR3 bases are TGTGCCAGCAGCGCACGAGCGGGGGGGAGCACAGATACGCAGTATTTT. Encoded protein: CASSARAGGSTDTQYF.